This T cell receptor beta chain was obtained from a study of cytomegalovirus exposure and HLA in healthy donors. Study-level results: A later look showed TCR association rates differing by HLA locus, highest for DRB1 and lowest for HLA-C. The majority of TCR sequences were rare, yet some public TCRs appeared in many donors.

J lost 4 bases, V lost 0 bases, and 16 bases had no gene match. The CDR3 loop spans 19 amino acids. Per the germline V gene, CDR1 is SGHTA and CDR2 is FQGNSA. Vbeta (60) and Jbeta (13) primers were used in the PCR. Libraries were prepared by immunoSEQ multiplex PCR; TCRdb keeps only in-frame clonotypes and omits some of them. Of approximately 170,000 clones listed, about 85% were seen once; the top ten hold 1%. A note on this clone: As yet, its antigen is unknown.

Sequencing was performed on PBMCs. This sequence was found in a boy aged 2 to 10 in good health and CMV-seronegative. The V call is TRBV7-2, the J call TRBJ1-1, with 8 bases fitting TRBD1. CDR3 amino acids: CASSLAEQDRGLAFTEAFF. The CDR3 DNA reads as TGTGCCAGCAGCTTAGCGGAACAAGACAGGGGTTTAGCTTTCACTGAAGCTTTCTTT.